This T cell receptor beta chain was recorded in a study of T cell repertoires in cytomegalovirus infection. About the research overall: Through public TCR beta signatures, both CMV infection and matching HLA type were indicated.

TCRdb passed the reads through MiXCR, listing each CDR3 protein once. This table has some 280,000 distinct CDR3 sequences, roughly 15% appearing once. This clonotype appeared a few times. Its antigen is undetermined. General study results and limits: In two of eight donors, the top clonotype was HLA-C-restricted CMV-specific. Cumulative public TCR beta family frequency identified CMV carriers with the relevant HLA.

CDR1 is SGHNT, CDR2 YYREEE, per germline (reference sequence). The CDR3 spans 14 residues. V lost 6 bases, J lost 1 base, and 6 bases stayed unmatched. Sequencing was carried out using PBMCs. The chain recombines TRBV5-4 with TRBJ2-7; 8 nucleotides line up with TRBD2. The clonotype was recovered from a human donor in good health (CMV status not recorded). Some clones in this sample may be carry-over from other donors' samples. The CDR3 spells CASNERGLSYEQYF. DNA of the CDR3: TGTGCCAGCAACGAGCGGGGGTTGTCCTACGAGCAGTACTTC.